This T cell receptor (beta chain) was identified during a study of breast tumors, draining lymph nodes, adjacent tissues. Breast cancer patients provided tissue from their axillary draining lymph nodes. From the multiplex PCR reads, TCRdb called clonotypes with MiXCR, one entry per CDR3 protein. Of 290,000 or so distinct CDR3 sequences detected, roughly 31% appear once; the ten largest clones hold approximately 1%. Overall study results and limits: Most tumor T cells seemingly derive from lymph node, then expand in tumor. Tumor repertoires ranked between lymph nodes and nontumor tissue in diversity, with V and J gene preferences. Luminal-like breast cancer showed significantly greater tumor-nontumor repertoire similarity than basal-like breast cancer did. Tumor T cell lymph node origin was a supported hypothesis, not proven.

As for this clonotype: The antigen remains undetermined.

This receptor was taken from a female donor with breast cancer. Some clones in this sample may be carry-over from other donors' samples. The sequenced sample was axillary lymph node tissue.

CDR3 sequence: CASSEVGAYEQYF. The CDR3 DNA is TGTGCCAGCAGTGAAGTGGGGGCCTACGAGCAGTACTTC. This chain links TRBV2 with TRBJ2-7, with D possibly called TRBD1 or TRBD2 (5 bases each). The CDR3 is 13 amino acids. CDR1 is SNHLY and CDR2 is FYNNEI in the germline V gene. V shed 1 base and J shed 2 bases, with 6 bases lying between them.